This TCR beta chain is drawn from a study of T cells after yellow fever vaccination. From the 5' RACE reads, TCRdb called clonotypes with MiXCR, one entry per CDR3 protein. The table shows around 100,000 distinct CDR3 sequences, with roughly 8.9% occurring only once. This clonotype was detected many times. This clonotype originated in a man aged 30 to 45 who received the YFV17D yellow fever vaccine. Material: CD8+ T cells sorted from PBMCs, obtained 45 days after the yellow fever booster vaccination.

The CDR3 coding sequence is TGTGCCAGCTCAAGCCTAGCGGGAGGGGAGCAGTTCTTC. Amino acid sequence: CASSSLAGGEQFF. The V gene is TRBV18, the J gene TRBJ2-1, with 12 bases matching TRBD2. With V trimmed by 5 bases and J by 10 bases, 3 bases remained unmatched. The length of the CDR3 is 13 residues. The germline V gene has CDR1 KGHSH and CDR2 LQKENI. The whole variable domain, remainder taken from reference TRBV18 and TRBJ2-1, is NAGVMQNPRHLVRRRGQEARLRCSPMKGHSHVYWYRQLPEEGLKFMVYLQKENIIDESGMPKERFSAEFPKEGPSILRIQQVVRGDSAAYFCASSSLAGGEQFFGPGTRLTVL.